The 17 T cell receptor beta chains below come from one sample, sequenced in a study of blood T cell repertoires in COVID-19. Method: immunoSEQ multiplex PCR; TCRdb's copy keeps in-frame clones and lacks some. The sample shows around 50,000 clones, about nine tenths of them seen only once. The sample taken for sequencing was peripheral blood. These TCRs come from a man aged 60 to 69 with acute or convalescent COVID-19.

The chain employs TRBV3-1 (or the pseudogene TRBV3-2) and TRBJ1-6; the D gene is possibly TRBD1 (5 bases). CDR1 LGHDT and CDR2 YNNKEL come from the germline V gene (reference sequence). The CDR3 totals 16 residues. V was cut by 3 bases and J by 9 bases, with 18 bases left in between. The CDR3 bases are TGTGCCAGCAGCCAGAGGAGTCTCCAGGGAAGTTCACCCCTCCACTTT. It encodes CASSQRSLQGSSPLHF.

The chain joins TRBV30 to TRBJ1-3; 7 bases match TRBD1. There are 16 residues in the CDR3. Germline V lookup: CDR1 GTSNPN, CDR2 SVGIG (reference sequence). J gave up 2 bases and V 3 bases, and 10 bases lay outside the gene matches. The CDR3 nucleotides read TGTGCCTGGAGGGACCTCACAGGGGTTACTGGAAACACCATATATTTT. It yields the protein CAWRDLTGVTGNTIYF.

This rearrangement joins TRBV16 to TRBJ1-3, with D unresolved. Trimming took off 4 bases at V and 0 bases at J, with 7 bases between the two ends. The CDR3 has 14 amino acids. Germline CDR1 and CDR2: KGHSY and FQNENV. This CDR3 reads CASSRGVSGNTIYF. CDR3 DNA sequence: TGTGCCAGCAGCCGGGGAGTCTCTGGAAACACCATATATTTT.

This clone was picked up one time. CDR3 residues: CSVFSQETQYF. The CDR3 DNA sequence: TGCAGCGTTTTCTCCCAAGAGACCCAGTACTTC. The chain has TRBV29-1 and TRBJ2-5; D is unclear. Germline values: CDR1 SQVTM, CDR2 ANQGSEA. The V and J ends lost 5 bases and 1 base respectively, with 5 bases between them. The CDR3 extends over 11 amino acids.

The chain links TRBV6-1 to TRBJ1-2; no clear D. With 3 bases removed from V and 2 bases from J, the gap between germline ends came to 19 bases. CDR1 and CDR2 (germline): MNHNS, SASEGT. This CDR3 comprises 17 residues. In DNA, the CDR3 is TGTGCCAGCAGTGACGGAGGTCGCCCCCTCTTCAACTATGGCTACACCTTC. It translates to CASSDGGRPLFNYGYTF.

The chain employs TRBV19 and TRBJ1-5; 9 nucleotides match TRBD1. The length of the CDR3 is 15 residues. Trimming at V came to 7 bases and at J to 5 bases, leaving 9 bases not matched to a gene. Germline V gene data show CDR1 as LNHDA and CDR2 as SQIVND (reference sequence). The CDR3 DNA is TGTGCCAGTACCCCAAGGGGACAGGGCGATCAGCCCCAGCATTTT. As protein: CASTPRGQGDQPQHF.

This clone was seen a single time. This chain joins TRBV6-9 and TRBJ1-4; D perhaps matches TRBD1 (5 bases). From germline, CDR1 is MNHGY and CDR2 SVAAGI. The CDR3 is 15 residues long. The ends were cut back, 4 bases at V and 0 bases at J, with 9 bases in the middle. The CDR3 reads CASSSATATNEKLFF. In DNA, the CDR3 is TGTGCCAGCAGTTCCGCGACAGCAACTAATGAAAAACTGTTTTTT.

This chain uses TRBV28 with TRBJ1-6, with unresolved D. Germline-derived CDR1 and CDR2 are MDHEN and SYDVKM. This CDR3 is built from 15 residues. Trimming took off 7 bases at V and 8 bases at J, with 18 bases between the two ends. Written as DNA, the CDR3 is TGTGCCAGCACCAGCCGACCAGGCGGGTATTCACCCCTCCACTTT. Amino acid sequence: CASTSRPGGYSPLHF.

This chain uses TRBV5-1 with TRBJ2-7, with D possibly being TRBD2 (7 bases). Trimming cost V 7 bases and J 0 bases, with 20 bases left between them. The CDR3 covers 16 residues. CDR1 is SGHRS and CDR2 is YFSETQ in the germline V gene. CDR3 DNA: TGCGCCAGCTCCCTGGGTGGGGGGGCGATCTCCTACGAGCAGTACTTC. This sequence encodes CASSLGGGAISYEQYF.

The J gene is TRBJ2-1, the V gene TRBV11-3; 9 bases align to TRBD1. From germline, CDR1 is SGHNT and CDR2 YENEEA. J was trimmed by 6 bases and V by 4 bases; bases with no gene match: 7. The CDR3 is 15 amino acids. CDR3 nucleotides: TGTGCCAGCAGCTACGGGACAGGGAACGGCAATGAGCAGTTCTTC. Encoded protein: CASSYGTGNGNEQFF.

The chain joins TRBV5-1 to TRBJ1-2; D remains unclear. Trimming left V 4 bases short and J 8 bases short, with 18 bases between. The CDR3 runs to 14 residues. Germline loops: CDR1 SGHRS, CDR2 YFSETQ. CDR3 bases: TGCGCCAGCAGCCTGGATTCGCGGGCGGGGGGCTACACCTTC. Translated: CASSLDSRAGGYTF. The variable domain in full, completed from reference TRBV5-1 and TRBJ1-2, reads KAGVTQTPRYLIKTRGQQVTLSCSPISGHRSVSWYQQTPGQGLQFLFEYFSETQRNKGNFPGRFSGRQFSNSRSEMNVSTLELGDSALYLCASSLDSRAGGYTFGSGTRLTVV.

DNA for the CDR3: TGTGCCAGCAGTGCCCCCAGGGGGCGAAGTGGCTACACCTTC. Encoded protein: CASSAPRGRSGYTF. The chain uses TRBV28 and TRBJ1-2, with TRBD1 matching over 8 bases. The CDR3 is 14 amino acids. V was clipped by 5 bases and J by 7 bases; unmatched bases: 9. CDR1 MDHEN and CDR2 SYDVKM come from the germline V gene.

The rearrangement uses TRBV5-4 and TRBJ2-5; 9 bases align to TRBD1. CDR3 length equals 16 residues. Unmatched junction bases numbered 7, after V lost 3 bases and J lost 1 base. CDR1 and CDR2 from the germline V gene are SGHNT and YYREEE (reference sequence). CDR3 loop: CASSSGTGRLQETQYF. CDR3 in DNA: TGTGCCAGCAGCTCTGGGACAGGGAGACTCCAAGAGACCCAGTACTTC. Full variable domain (missing parts from reference TRBV5-4 and TRBJ2-5): ETGVTQSPTHLIKTRGQQVTLRCSSQSGHNTVSWYQQALGQGPQFIFQYYREEENGRGNFPPRFSGLQFPNYSSELNVNALELDDSALYLCASSSGTGRLQETQYFGPGTRLLVL.

The genes are TRBV29-1 and TRBJ2-7, with 9 bases matching TRBD2. The CDR3 is 13 residues long. Germline assignment: CDR1 SQVTM and CDR2 ANQGSEA. The J segment lost 4 bases and the V segment lost 7 bases, leaving 8 bases of the junction unmatched. The CDR3 nucleotides are TGCAGCGCCGCTGGTAGCGGGAGATACGAGCAGTACTTC. Translation: CSAAGSGRYEQYF.

This chain links TRBV6-1 with TRBJ1-2; D not resolved. Looked up from germline, CDR1 is MNHNS and CDR2 is SASEGT. V was cut by 0 bases and J by 3 bases, with 5 bases left in between. The CDR3 runs 13 residues. The CDR3 bases are TGTGCCAGCAGTGAAGCGGCAGACTATGGCTACACCTTC. It yields the protein CASSEAADYGYTF.

The rearrangement joins TRBV13 to TRBJ2-3; 9 nucleotides agree with TRBD2. V gave up 3 bases and J gave up 0 bases; unmatched junction bases: 4. Germline assignment: CDR1 PRHDT and CDR2 FYEKMQ (reference sequence). The CDR3 covers 16 residues. CDR3 amino acids: CASSFSGSRSTDTQYF. In nucleotides, the CDR3 is TGTGCCAGCAGCTTTAGCGGGAGCAGGAGCACAGATACGCAGTATTTT.

The rearrangement joins TRBV30 to TRBJ2-7, with 8 bases fitting TRBD2. This CDR3 is built from 13 residues. Per the germline V gene, CDR1 is GTSNPN and CDR2 is SVGIG (reference sequence). The V segment lost 1 base and the J segment 2 bases; nucleotides outside the gene matches: 1. CDR3 amino acids: CAWSGTSPYEQYF. The CDR3 DNA sequence: TGTGCCTGGAGTGGGACTAGCCCCTACGAGCAGTACTTC. Variable domain in full (rest from reference TRBV30 and TRBJ2-7): SQTIHQWPATLVQPVGSPLSLECTVEGTSNPNLYWYRQAAGRGLQLLFYSVGIGQISSEVPQNLSASRPQDRQFILSSKKLLLSDSGFYLCAWSGTSPYEQYFGPGTRLTVT.